Included here is one T cell receptor (beta chain) sequence, with context. The sample is drawn from a study of blood T cells in healthy people across ages. Background on the study: Capturing about one barcoded beta molecule per two T cells was achieved by template switching.

Together with a sample-barcoded 5' primer, a J-beta primer mix was included in a second PCR lasting roughly 6 to 12 cycles. Researchers report that each sample yielded at least 3 million CDR3-containing paired-end reads. TCRdb re-called the 5' RACE reads through MiXCR, storing one row per CDR3 protein. There are 800,000 or so distinct CDR3 sequences in the sample; just under 25% occur only once, and 3% to 4% lies in the top ten. This CDR3 has 15 amino acids. This sample also belongs to another study, concerning T cells of mothers and their children. That report adds: Clones that were microchimeric and persistent were not detected among T cells.

The TCR was taken from a boy aged 10-17 years in good health. Sequencing input: blood. The rearrangement joins TRBV21-1 to TRBJ2-1; TRBD1 was called by the table and not checked on the DNA. TRBV21-1 is a pseudogene segment. Here the CDR3 DNA reads TGTGCCAGCAGCAAAATAAATGCGGTGGGGCTTGAGCAGTTCTTC. This sequence encodes CASSKINAVGLEQFF.